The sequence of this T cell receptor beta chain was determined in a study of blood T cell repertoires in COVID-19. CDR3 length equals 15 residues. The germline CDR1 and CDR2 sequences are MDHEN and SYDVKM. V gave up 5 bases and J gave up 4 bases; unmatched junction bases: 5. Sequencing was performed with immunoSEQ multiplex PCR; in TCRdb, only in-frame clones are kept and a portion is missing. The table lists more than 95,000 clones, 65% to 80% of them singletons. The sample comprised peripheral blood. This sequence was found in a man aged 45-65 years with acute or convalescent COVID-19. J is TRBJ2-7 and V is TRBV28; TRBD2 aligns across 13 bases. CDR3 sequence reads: CASSTRTSGRYEQYF. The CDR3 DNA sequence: TGTGCCAGCAGTACGAGGACTAGCGGGAGATACGAGCAGTACTTC.